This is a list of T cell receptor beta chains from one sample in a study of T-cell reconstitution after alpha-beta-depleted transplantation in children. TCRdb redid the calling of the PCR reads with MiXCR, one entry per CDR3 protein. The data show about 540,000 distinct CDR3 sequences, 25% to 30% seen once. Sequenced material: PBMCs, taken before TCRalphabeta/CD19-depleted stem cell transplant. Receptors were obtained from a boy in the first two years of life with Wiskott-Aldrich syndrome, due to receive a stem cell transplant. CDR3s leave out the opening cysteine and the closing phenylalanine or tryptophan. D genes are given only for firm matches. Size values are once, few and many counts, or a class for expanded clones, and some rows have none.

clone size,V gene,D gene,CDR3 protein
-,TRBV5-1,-,ASRLFPIADTQY
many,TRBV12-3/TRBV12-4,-,ASSLATEQF
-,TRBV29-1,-,SVGGVIQETQY
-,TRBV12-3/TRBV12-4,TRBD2,ASSSGTSLWDEQF
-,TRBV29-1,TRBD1,SVGTGGGGETQY
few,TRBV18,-,ASSPKDGTSTDTQY
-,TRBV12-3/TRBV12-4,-,ASSLPQAVYGYT
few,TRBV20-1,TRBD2,SANVAGENTGELF
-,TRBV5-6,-,ASTITGKVTEAF
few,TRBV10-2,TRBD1,ASRALDRGLPGANVLT
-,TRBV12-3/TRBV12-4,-,ASKYYTGELF
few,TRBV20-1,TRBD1,SARDVFWQGAPPDTQY
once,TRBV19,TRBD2,ASSIEAGRARETQY
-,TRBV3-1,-,ASSRRTVADTQY
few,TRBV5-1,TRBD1,ASRQGVAETQY
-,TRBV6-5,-,ASSYSRRGKPYEQY
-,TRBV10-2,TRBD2,ASRHTGTSGIGEQF
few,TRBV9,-,ASSAGPRLGSYEQY
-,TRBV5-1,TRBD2,ASSLFRGLAGGPQF
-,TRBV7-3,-,ASSIDRSEAF
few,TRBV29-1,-,SVEQRGHGYT
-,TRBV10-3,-,AISVTGTGLSPGELF